The 13 T cell receptor beta chains below were found in one sample sequenced in a study of T cells in Graves' hyperthyroidism and ophthalmopathy. Researchers amplified the TCR beta CDR3 regions from RNA transcripts. HTBI primers were employed in a first-round RT-PCR of the TCR CDR3. TCRdb reprocessed the multiplex PCR reads via MiXCR and lists one record per CDR3 protein. This table holds hundreds of thousands of distinct CDR3 sequences, 18% found once. Specimen: blood. These receptors came from a woman aged 50 to 60 with Graves' hyperthyroidism that later progressed to Graves' ophthalmopathy.

In the case of this clonotype: It may be a read error: a sequence one base away is much more abundant. The V gene is TRBV9, the J gene TRBJ2-1; weak D call: TRBD1 (6 bases). Looked up from germline, CDR1 is SGDLS and CDR2 is YYNGEE. The CDR3 contains 15 residues. The CDR3 nucleotides are TGTACCAGCAGCGTAGACAGGATCCCCTACAATGAGCAGTTCTTC. Translation gives CTSSVDRIPYNEQFF.

This sequence joins TRBV19 and TRBJ1-2; D remains unclear. This CDR3 comprises 14 residues. CDR1 and CDR2 from the germline V gene are LNHDA and SQIVND (reference sequence). V dropped 7 bases and J dropped 0 bases, with 12 bases sitting between them. The CDR3 spells CASNPNGANYGYTF. CDR3 nucleotides: TGTGCCAGTAACCCTAACGGGGCTAACTATGGCTACACCTTC.

A few counts support this clonotype. The chain couples TRBV6-1 to TRBJ1-2, with D possibly matching TRBD1 (6 bases). This CDR3 is built from 14 residues. V was pared by 6 bases and J by 6 bases, with 17 bases between. Germline CDR1 is MNHNS and CDR2 is SASEGT. The CDR3 DNA sequence: TGTGCCAGCAGCGGGGGCGACCTGTCTAATGGCTACACCTTC. It translates to CASSGGDLSNGYTF.

The chain carries TRBV6-1 and TRBJ2-7, with 9 bases fitting TRBD1. V dropped 3 bases and J dropped 1; count of bases not matched to a gene: 4. Germline values: CDR1 MNHNS, CDR2 SASEGT. The CDR3 sequence is 15 residues long. CDR3 sequence (DNA): TGTGCCAGCAGTGATGTGGGACAGGGATCCTACGAGCAGTACTTC. Encoded protein: CASSDVGQGSYEQYF.

The sample holds a few counts of this clonotype. This rearrangement joins TRBV27 to TRBJ1-5, with 9 positions matching TRBD1. This CDR3 contains 16 residues. The V segment lost 8 bases and the J segment 6 bases; nucleotides outside the gene matches: 14. From germline, CDR1 is MNHEY and CDR2 SMNVEV (reference sequence). The CDR3 sequence: CASRFSGQGLAQPQHF. In DNA, the CDR3 is TGTGCCAGCCGATTTTCCGGACAGGGGTTGGCTCAGCCCCAGCATTTT.

This clonotype was counted a few times. This chain joins TRBV5-1 and TRBJ2-7; D ambiguous. Germline CDR1 and CDR2: SGHRS and YFSETQ. The germline V and J ends were trimmed by 2 bases and 2 bases, with 8 bases remaining between them. The CDR3 runs to 13 residues. The CDR3 spells CASSFQLTYEQYF. Written as DNA, the CDR3 is TGCGCCAGCAGCTTCCAGCTTACCTACGAGCAGTACTTC.

The chain uses TRBV10-3 and TRBJ1-1; no clear D gene. The V gene lost 8 bases and the J gene lost 0 bases, with 22 bases spanning the gap. Germline V gene data show CDR1 as ENHRY and CDR2 as SYGVKD. The CDR3 consists of 17 residues. The CDR3 spells CAISGRGNDFMNTEAFF. The DNA for the CDR3 is TGTGCCATCTCAGGTCGGGGTAATGACTTCATGAACACTGAAGCTTTCTTT.

The table lists this clonotype with a few counts. The chain is built from TRBV3-1 and TRBJ1-6, with D possibly being TRBD1 (6 bases). Per the germline V gene, CDR1 is LGHDT and CDR2 is YNNKEL (reference sequence). V was clipped by 1 base and J by 5 bases, with 12 bases between them. The CDR3 is 16 residues long. This CDR3 reads CASSQVRGGNNSPLHF. CDR3 nucleotides: TGTGCCAGCAGCCAAGTCCGAGGGGGGAATAATTCACCCCTCCACTTT. The whole variable domain, remainder taken from reference TRBV3-1 and TRBJ1-6, is DTAVSQTPKYLVTQMGNDKSIKCEQNLGHDTMYWYKQDSKKFLKIMFSYNNKELIINETVPNRFSPKSPDKAHLNLHINSLELGDSAVYFCASSQVRGGNNSPLHFGNGTRLTVT.

This clonotype was observed many times. Here the CDR3 reads CASSHGDTQYF. The DNA for the CDR3 is TGTGCCAGCAGTCATGGGGATACGCAGTATTTT. The J gene is TRBJ2-3, the V gene TRBV12-3 or TRBV12-4; the D is unclear. Trimming shortened V by 5 bases and J by 6 bases, and 6 bases separated the two germline ends. The CDR3 loop spans 11 amino acids.

This clonotype was counted many times. The chain has TRBV11-2 and TRBJ2-2; D is unresolved. Trimming stripped 3 bases from V and 3 bases from J, with 8 bases between. From germline, CDR1 is SGHAT and CDR2 FQNNGV. This CDR3 has 14 residues. The CDR3 sequence is CASSLNRYTGELFF. DNA for the CDR3: TGTGCCAGCAGCTTGAATAGGTACACCGGGGAGCTGTTTTTT.

This clonotype occurred many times. This chain uses TRBV10-3 with TRBJ2-5, with TRBD2 matching 9 bases. Germline V lookup: CDR1 ENHRY, CDR2 SYGVKD. The CDR3 is 14 residues long. The junction had 4 bases not matched to a gene; V was cut back by 7 bases and J by 1 base. Here the CDR3 DNA reads TGTGCCATCAACCCGGGACTAGCCCAAGAGACCCAGTACTTC. Protein: CAINPGLAQETQYF.

The chain has TRBV5-1 and TRBJ1-6; no definite D call. V was trimmed by 0 bases and J by 8 bases, leaving 12 bases between them. CDR1 is SGHRS and CDR2 is YFSETQ in the germline V gene. This CDR3 has 15 amino acids. CDR3 region: CASSLEQARHSPLHF. CDR3 nucleotide sequence: TGCGCCAGCAGCTTGGAGCAGGCTCGTCATTCACCCCTCCACTTT.

In its sample, this clonotype was seen a few times. The genes are TRBV14 and TRBJ1-2; 8 bases line up with TRBD1. The CDR3 loop spans 18 amino acids. With V trimmed by 0 bases and J by 4 bases, 13 bases remained unmatched. CDR1 is SGHDN and CDR2 is FVKESK in the germline V gene. CDR3 amino acids: CASSQDETGDVPSYGYTF. The CDR3 bases are TGTGCCAGCAGCCAAGATGAGACAGGGGATGTGCCTAGCTATGGCTACACCTTC.